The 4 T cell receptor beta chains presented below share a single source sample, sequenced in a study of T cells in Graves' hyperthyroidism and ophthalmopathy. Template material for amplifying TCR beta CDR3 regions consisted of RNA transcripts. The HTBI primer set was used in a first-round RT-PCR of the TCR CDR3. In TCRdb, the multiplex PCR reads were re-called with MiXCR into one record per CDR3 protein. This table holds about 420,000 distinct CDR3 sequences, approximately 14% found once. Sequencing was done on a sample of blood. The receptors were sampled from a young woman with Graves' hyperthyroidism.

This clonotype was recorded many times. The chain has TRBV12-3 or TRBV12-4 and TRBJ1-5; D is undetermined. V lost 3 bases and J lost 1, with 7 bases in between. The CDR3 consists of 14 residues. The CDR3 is CASSLCRSNQPQHF. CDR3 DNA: TGTGCCAGCAGTTTGTGTCGGAGCAATCAGCCCCAGCATTTT.

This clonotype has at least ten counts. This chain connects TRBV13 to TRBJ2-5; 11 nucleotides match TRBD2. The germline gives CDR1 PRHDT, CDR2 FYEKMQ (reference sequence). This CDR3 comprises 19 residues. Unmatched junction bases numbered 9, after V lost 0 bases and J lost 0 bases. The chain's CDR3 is CASSLGLAGASSYQETQYF. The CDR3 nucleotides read TGTGCCAGCAGCTTAGGACTAGCGGGGGCCTCCAGTTACCAAGAGACCCAGTACTTC.

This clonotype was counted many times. CDR3 loop: CASSLAPYSNQPQHF. CDR3 nucleotide sequence: TGCGCCAGCAGCTTGGCGCCCTATAGCAATCAGCCCCAGCATTTT. The chain has TRBV5-1 and TRBJ1-5; D unresolved. Germline CDR1 reads SGHRS; CDR2 reads YFSETQ. The CDR3 loop spans 15 amino acids. Trimming removed 0 bases at V and 0 bases at J, with 7 bases between.

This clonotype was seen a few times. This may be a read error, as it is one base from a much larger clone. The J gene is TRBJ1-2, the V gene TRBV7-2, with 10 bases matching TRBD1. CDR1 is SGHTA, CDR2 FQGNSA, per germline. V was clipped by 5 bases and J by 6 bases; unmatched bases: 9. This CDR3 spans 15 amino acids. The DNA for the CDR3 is TGTGCCAGCAGCCACCGGACAGGGGGATGGGATGGCTACACCTTC. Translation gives CASSHRTGGWDGYTF.